This TCR beta chain was identified during a study of T cell responses to AZD1222 COVID-19 vaccine. Study observations and caveats: After the peak T cell response, and only then, were repertoires sampled. Among the donors, most were white British and more were female, and clonal diversity was possibly underestimated. Among those given AZD1222, only six or seven were seropositive at baseline. Spike-spanning, vaccine-associated CD4 TCRs were dominant at 160-218 and 743-854.

The V gene lost 4 bases and the J gene lost 7 bases, with 10 bases spanning the gap. CDR3 length: 12 amino acids. The germline V gene encodes CDR1 MNHEY and CDR2 SVGAGI. In its sample, this clone was seen once. Its antigen remains unidentified. Only in-frame clones appear in the TCRdb table, and some are missing; sequencing was by immunoSEQ multiplex PCR. The sample holds 100,000 or so clones, about 93% seen once. The material sequenced was peripheral blood, taken on day 0 of AZD1222 vaccination. The chain employs TRBV6-5 and TRBJ2-5; no firm D call. The sequence was obtained from an adult in good health. The CDR3 protein is CASSFPPGTQYF. For the CDR3, the DNA is TGTGCCAGCAGTTTCCCCCCCGGGACCCAGTACTTC.